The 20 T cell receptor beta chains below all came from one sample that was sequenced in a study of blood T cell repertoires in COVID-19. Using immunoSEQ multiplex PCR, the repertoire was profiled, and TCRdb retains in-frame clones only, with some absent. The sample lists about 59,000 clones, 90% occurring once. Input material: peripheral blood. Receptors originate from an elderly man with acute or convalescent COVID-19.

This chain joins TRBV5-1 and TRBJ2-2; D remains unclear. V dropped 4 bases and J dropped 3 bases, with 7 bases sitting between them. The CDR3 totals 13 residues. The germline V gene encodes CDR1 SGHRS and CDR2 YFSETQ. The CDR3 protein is CASSGRDTGELFF. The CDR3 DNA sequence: TGCGCCAGCAGCGGCCGGGACACCGGGGAGCTGTTTTTT.

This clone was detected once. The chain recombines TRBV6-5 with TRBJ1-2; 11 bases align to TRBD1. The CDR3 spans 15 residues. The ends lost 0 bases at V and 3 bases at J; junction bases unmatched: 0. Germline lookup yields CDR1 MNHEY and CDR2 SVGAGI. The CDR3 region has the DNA TGTGCCAGCAGTTACTCGGGACAGGGGGACTATGGCTACACCTTC. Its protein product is CASSYSGQGDYGYTF.

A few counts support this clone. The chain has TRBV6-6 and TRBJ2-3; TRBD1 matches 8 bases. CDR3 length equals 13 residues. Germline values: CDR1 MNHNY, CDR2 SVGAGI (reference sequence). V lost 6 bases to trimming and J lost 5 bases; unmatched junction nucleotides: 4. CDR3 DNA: TGTGCCAGCAGGAAACAGGGGGAAGATACGCAGTATTTT. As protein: CASRKQGEDTQYF.

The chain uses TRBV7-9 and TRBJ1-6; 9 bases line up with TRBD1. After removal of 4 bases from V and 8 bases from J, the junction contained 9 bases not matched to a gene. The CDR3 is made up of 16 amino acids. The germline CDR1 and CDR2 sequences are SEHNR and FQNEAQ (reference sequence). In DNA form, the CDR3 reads TGTGCCAGCAGCTCCGGACAGGGGCTAATTGATTCACCCCTCCACTTT. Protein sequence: CASSSGQGLIDSPLHF.

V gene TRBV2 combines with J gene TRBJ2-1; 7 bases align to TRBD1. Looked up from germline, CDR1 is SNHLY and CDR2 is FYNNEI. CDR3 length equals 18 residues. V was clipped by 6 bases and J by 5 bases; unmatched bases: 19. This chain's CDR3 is CASSARTARGLGDNEQFF. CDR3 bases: TGTGCCAGCAGCGCTCGGACAGCAAGGGGGCTAGGGGACAATGAGCAGTTCTTC.

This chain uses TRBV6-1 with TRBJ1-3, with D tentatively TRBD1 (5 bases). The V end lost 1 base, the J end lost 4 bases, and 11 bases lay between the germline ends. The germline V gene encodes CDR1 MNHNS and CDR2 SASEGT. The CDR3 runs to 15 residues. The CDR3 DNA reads TGTGCCAGCAGTGAAGGGACCCAGGGAGGAAACACCATATATTTT. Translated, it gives CASSEGTQGGNTIYF.

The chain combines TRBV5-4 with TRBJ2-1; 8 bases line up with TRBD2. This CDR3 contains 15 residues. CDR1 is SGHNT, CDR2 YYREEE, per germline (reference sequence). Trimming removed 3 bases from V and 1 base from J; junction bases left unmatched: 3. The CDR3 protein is CASSSQRGSYNEQFF. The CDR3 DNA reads TGTGCCAGCAGCTCCCAGCGGGGGTCCTACAATGAGCAGTTCTTC.

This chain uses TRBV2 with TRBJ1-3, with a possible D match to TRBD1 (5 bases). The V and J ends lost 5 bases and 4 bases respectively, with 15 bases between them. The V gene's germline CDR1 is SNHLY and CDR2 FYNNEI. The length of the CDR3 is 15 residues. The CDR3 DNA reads TGTGCCAGCAGTTCTACCATCGGGGGGGGAAACACCATATATTTT. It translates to CASSSTIGGGNTIYF. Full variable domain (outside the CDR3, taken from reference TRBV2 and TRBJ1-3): EPEVTQTPSHQVTQMGQEVILRCVPISNHLYFYWYRQILGQKVEFLVSFYNNEISEKSEIFDDQFSVERPDGSNFTLKIRSTKLEDSAMYFCASSSTIGGGNTIYFGEGSWLTVV.

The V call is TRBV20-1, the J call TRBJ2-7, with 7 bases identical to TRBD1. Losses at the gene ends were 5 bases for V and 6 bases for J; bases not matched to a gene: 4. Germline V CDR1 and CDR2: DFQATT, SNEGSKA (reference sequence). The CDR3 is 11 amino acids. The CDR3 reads CSASTGREQYF. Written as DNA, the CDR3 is TGCAGTGCTTCGACAGGGCGCGAGCAGTACTTC.

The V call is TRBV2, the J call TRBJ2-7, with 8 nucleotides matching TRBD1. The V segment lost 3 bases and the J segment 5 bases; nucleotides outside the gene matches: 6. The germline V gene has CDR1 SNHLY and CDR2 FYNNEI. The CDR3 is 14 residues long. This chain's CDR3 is CASSDPGGRDEQYF. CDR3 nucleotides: TGTGCCAGCAGTGACCCAGGGGGCAGGGACGAGCAGTACTTC. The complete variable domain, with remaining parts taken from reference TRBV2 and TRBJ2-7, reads EPEVTQTPSHQVTQMGQEVILRCVPISNHLYFYWYRQILGQKVEFLVSFYNNEISEKSEIFDDQFSVERPDGSNFTLKIRSTKLEDSAMYFCASSDPGGRDEQYFGPGTRLTVT.

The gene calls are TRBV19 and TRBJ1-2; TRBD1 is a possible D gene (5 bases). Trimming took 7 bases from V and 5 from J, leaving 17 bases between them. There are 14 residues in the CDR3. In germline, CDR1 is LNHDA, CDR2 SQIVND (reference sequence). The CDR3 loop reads CASNGQGFWYGYTF. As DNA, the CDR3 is TGTGCCAGTAATGGCCAGGGATTTTGGTATGGCTACACCTTC. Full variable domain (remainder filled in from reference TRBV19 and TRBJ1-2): DGGITQSPKYLFRKEGQNVTLSCEQNLNHDAMYWYRQDPGQGLRLIYYSQIVNDFQKGDIAEGYSVSREKKESFPLTVTSAQKNPTAFYLCASNGQGFWYGYTFGSGTRLTVV.

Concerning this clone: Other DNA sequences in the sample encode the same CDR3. This CDR3 is CASSPPGSNQPQHF. Here the CDR3 DNA reads TGTGCCAGCAGCCCCCCAGGTAGCAATCAGCCCCAGCATTTT. This chain uses TRBV7-9 with TRBJ1-5; D call uncertain. The ends were cut back, 5 bases at V and 0 bases at J, with 8 bases in the middle. CDR1 SEHNR and CDR2 FQNEAQ come from the germline V gene (reference sequence). This CDR3 comprises 14 residues.

Here the CDR3 reads CAISESNIARRNTEAFF. The CDR3 DNA follows: TGTGCCATCAGTGAGTCCAACATCGCACGGAGGAACACTGAAGCTTTCTTT. The chain employs TRBV10-3 and TRBJ1-1; D not resolved. Trimming took off 0 bases at V and 1 base at J, with 15 bases between the two ends. In germline, CDR1 is ENHRY, CDR2 SYGVKD. The CDR3 loop spans 17 amino acids.

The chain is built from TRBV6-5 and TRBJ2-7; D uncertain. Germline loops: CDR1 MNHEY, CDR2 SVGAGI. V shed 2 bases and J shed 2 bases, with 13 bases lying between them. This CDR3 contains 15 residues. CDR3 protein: CASSYSLTAPYEQYF. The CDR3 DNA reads TGTGCCAGCAGTTACAGCCTTACAGCTCCCTACGAGCAGTACTTC.

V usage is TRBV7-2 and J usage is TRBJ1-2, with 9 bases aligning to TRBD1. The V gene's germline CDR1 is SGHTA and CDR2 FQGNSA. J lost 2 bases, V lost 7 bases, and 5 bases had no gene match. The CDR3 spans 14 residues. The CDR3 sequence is CASTWGQGNYGYTF. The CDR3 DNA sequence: TGTGCCAGCACCTGGGGACAGGGCAACTATGGCTACACCTTC.

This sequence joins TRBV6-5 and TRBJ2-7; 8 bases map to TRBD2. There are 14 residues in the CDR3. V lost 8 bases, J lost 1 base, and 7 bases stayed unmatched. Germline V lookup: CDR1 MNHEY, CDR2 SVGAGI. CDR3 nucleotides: TGTGCCAGCTCACACGGGGGGGAATCCTACGAGCAGTACTTC. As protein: CASSHGGESYEQYF.

In DNA, the CDR3 is TGCGCCAGCAGCGTTGGTTCTAGCGGGGTCTCCTACAATGAGCAGTTCTTC. It specifies CASSVGSSGVSYNEQFF. V is TRBV5-1 and J is TRBJ2-1; TRBD2 matches 9 bases. Germline assignment: CDR1 SGHRS and CDR2 YFSETQ. The length of the CDR3 is 17 residues. J lost 0 bases, V lost 4 bases, and 8 bases had no gene match. The full variable domain, rest sourced from reference TRBV5-1 and TRBJ2-1, is KAGVTQTPRYLIKTRGQQVTLSCSPISGHRSVSWYQQTPGQGLQFLFEYFSETQRNKGNFPGRFSGRQFSNSRSEMNVSTLELGDSALYLCASSVGSSGVSYNEQFFGPGTRLTVL.

CDR3 protein: CASTFLPGGMNTEAFF. In DNA form, the CDR3 reads TGTGCCAGCACTTTTCTCCCAGGGGGCATGAACACTGAAGCTTTCTTT. This chain connects TRBV5-8 to TRBJ1-1, with 8 bases that match TRBD1. Germline CDR1 and CDR2: SGHTS and YDEGEE. J lost 0 bases, V lost 6 bases, and 10 bases had no gene match. This CDR3 contains 16 residues.

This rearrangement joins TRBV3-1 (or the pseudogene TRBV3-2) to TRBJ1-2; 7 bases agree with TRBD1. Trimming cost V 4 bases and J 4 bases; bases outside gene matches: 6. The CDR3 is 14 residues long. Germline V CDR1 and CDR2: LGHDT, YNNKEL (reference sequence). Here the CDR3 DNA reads TGTGCCAGCAGCCCCGCGGGACAGCTCTATGGCTACACCTTC. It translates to CASSPAGQLYGYTF.

The CDR3 DNA reads as TGTGCCAGCAGTTACCCGGGGGGCACAGATACGCAGTATTTT. As protein: CASSYPGGTDTQYF. This rearrangement joins TRBV6-5 to TRBJ2-3, with D maybe TRBD2 (6 bases). V gave up 2 bases and J gave up 1 base, with 7 bases separating them. Germline CDR1 and CDR2: MNHEY and SVGAGI. The CDR3 consists of 14 residues.